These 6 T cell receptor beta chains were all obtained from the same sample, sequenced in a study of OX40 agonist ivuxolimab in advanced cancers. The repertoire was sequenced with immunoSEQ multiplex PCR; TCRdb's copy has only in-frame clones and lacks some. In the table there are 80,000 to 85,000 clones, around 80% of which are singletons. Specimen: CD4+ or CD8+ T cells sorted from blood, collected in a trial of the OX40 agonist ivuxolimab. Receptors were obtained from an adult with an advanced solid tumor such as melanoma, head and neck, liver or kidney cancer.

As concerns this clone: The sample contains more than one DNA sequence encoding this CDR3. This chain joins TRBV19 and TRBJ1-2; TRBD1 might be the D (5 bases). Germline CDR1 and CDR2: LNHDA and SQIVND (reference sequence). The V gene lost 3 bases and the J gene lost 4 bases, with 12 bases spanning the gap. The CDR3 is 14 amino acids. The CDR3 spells CASSIRGNAYGYTF. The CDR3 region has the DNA TGTGCCAGTAGTATCCGGGGCAATGCCTATGGCTACACCTTC.

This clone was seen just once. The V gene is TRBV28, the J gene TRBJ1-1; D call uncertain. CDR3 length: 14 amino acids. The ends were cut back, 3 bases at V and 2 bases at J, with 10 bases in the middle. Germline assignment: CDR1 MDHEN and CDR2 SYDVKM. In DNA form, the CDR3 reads TGTGCCAGCAGTTTCATTTTCCCCAACACTGAAGCTTTCTTT. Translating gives CASSFIFPNTEAFF.

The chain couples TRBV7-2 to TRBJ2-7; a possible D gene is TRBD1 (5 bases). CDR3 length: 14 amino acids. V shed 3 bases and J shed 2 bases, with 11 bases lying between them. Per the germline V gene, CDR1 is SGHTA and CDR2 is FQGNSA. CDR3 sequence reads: CASSFSRAPYEQYF. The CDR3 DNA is TGTGCCAGCAGCTTTTCCAGGGCCCCCTACGAGCAGTACTTC.

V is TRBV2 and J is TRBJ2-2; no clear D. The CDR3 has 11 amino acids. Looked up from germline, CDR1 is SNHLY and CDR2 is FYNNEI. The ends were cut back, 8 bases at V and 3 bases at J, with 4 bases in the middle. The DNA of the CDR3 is TGTGCCAGCGCTGACACCGGGGAGCTGTTTTTT. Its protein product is CASADTGELFF.

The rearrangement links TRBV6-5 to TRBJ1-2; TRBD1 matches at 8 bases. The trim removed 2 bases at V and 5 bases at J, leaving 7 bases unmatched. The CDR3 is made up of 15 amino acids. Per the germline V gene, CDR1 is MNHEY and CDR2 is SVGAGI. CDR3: CASSYKDRGGYGYTF. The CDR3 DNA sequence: TGTGCCAGCAGTTACAAAGACAGGGGAGGGTATGGCTACACCTTC.

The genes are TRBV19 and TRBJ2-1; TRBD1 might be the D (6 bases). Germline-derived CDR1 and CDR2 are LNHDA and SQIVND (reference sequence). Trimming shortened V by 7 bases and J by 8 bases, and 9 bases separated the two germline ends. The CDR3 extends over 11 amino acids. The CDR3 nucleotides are TGTGCCAGTAATGGGGGCCATGAGCAGTTCTTC. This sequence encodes CASNGGHEQFF.